The T cell receptor (beta chain) described here comes from a study of blood T cell repertoires in COVID-19. Study information: Samples of COVID-19 (acute and convalescent) were obtained from the United States, Italy and Spain. T cells, B-cell-depleted T cells, or PBMCs supplied cDNA or gDNA.

Germline V gene data show CDR1 as MDHEN and CDR2 as SYDVKM. V shed 7 bases, J shed 10 bases, and the junction held 11 bases outside the gene matches. The CDR3 totals 14 residues. Original handling: Reference gene primer amplification in the assay estimated nucleated cell counts. The protocol was immunoSEQ multiplex PCR, while the TCRdb copy is restricted to in-frame clones and leaves out a portion. Clone size and the V and J calls come from that table; the DNA yielded D and trimming. The sample holds a few hundred thousand clones, around 84% seen once. This receptor was identified in a woman younger than 35 with acute or convalescent COVID-19. This chain links TRBV28 with TRBJ2-1; 9 positions match TRBD2. Sequenced: peripheral blood. The CDR3, as DNA: TGTGCCAGCACCTTGGGCGGGAGGGCCCGGGAGCAGTTCTTC. Translation gives CASTLGGRAREQFF.